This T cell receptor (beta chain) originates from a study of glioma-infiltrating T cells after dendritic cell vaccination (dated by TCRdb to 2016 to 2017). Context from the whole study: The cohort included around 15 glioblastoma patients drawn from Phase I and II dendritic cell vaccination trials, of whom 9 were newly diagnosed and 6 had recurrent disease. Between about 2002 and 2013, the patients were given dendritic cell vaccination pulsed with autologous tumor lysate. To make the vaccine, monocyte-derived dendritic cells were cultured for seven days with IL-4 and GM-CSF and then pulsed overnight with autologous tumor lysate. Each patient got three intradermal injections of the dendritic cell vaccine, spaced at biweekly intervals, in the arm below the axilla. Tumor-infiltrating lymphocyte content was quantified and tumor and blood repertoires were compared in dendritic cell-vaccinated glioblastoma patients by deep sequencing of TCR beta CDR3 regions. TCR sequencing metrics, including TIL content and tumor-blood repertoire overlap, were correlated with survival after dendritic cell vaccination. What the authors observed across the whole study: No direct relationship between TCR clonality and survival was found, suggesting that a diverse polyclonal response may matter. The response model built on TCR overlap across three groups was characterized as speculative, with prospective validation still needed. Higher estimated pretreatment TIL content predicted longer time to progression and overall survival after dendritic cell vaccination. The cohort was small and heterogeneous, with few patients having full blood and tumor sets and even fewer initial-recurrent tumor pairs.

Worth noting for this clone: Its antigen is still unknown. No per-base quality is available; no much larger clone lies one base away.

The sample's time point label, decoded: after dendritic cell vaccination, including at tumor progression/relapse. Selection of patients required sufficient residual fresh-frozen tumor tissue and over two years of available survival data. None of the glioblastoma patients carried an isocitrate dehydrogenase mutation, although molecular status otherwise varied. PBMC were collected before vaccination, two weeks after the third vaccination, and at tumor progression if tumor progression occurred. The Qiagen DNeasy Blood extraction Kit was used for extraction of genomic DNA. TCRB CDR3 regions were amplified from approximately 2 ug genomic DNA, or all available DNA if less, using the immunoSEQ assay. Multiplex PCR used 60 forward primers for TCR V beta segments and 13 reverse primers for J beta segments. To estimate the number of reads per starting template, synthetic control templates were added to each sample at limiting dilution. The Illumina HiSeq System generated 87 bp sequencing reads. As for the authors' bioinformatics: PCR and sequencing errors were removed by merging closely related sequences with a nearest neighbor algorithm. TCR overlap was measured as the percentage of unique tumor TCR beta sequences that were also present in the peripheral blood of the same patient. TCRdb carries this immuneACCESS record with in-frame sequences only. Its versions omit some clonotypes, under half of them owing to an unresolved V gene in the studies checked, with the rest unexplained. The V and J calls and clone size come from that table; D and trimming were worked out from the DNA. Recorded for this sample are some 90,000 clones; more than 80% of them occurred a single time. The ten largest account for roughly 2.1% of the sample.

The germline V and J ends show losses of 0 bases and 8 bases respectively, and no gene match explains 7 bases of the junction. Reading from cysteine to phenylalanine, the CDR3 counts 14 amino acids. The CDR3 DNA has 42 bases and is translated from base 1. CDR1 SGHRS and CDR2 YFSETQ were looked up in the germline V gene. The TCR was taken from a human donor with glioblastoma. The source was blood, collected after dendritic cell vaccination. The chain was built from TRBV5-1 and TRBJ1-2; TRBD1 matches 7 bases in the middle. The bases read TGCGCCAGCAGCTTGGTCTGGCAGGGGGACGGCTACACCTTC. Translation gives CASSLVWQGDGYTF.